This TCR beta chain came from a study of identical twins' blood T cells. Study-level findings and limits: Shared CDR3 clonotype counts between two donors mainly tracked the product of their cloneset sizes, twins included. Each donor's most abundant TCRbeta clonotypes shared more CDR3 sequences with her twin than unrelated donors.

The CDR3 contains 16 residues. The trim removed 4 bases at V and 9 bases at J, leaving 11 bases unmatched. CDR1 SNHLY and CDR2 FYNNEI come from the germline V gene. Three pairs of healthy female monozygous twins were the donors. Libraries were made from RNA as TCR cDNA, using a modified protocol. TCRdb called the 5' RACE reads again in MiXCR, with one record for every CDR3 protein. The sample contains roughly 340,000 distinct CDR3 sequences, roughly 28% of which appear only once. With respect to this clonotype: Its antigen is currently unknown.

The chain uses TRBV2 and TRBJ2-2; 10 positions agree with TRBD2. The TCR originated in a woman aged 18-50 years in good health. Specimen: PBMCs. The CDR3 sequence is CASSVPRASGGRELFF. The CDR3 bases are TGTGCCAGCAGTGTACCCCGTGCTAGCGGGGGACGGGAGCTGTTTTTT. Filled out from reference TRBV2 and TRBJ2-2, the complete variable domain reads EPEVTQTPSHQVTQMGQEVILRCVPISNHLYFYWYRQILGQKVEFLVSFYNNEISEKSEIFDDQFSVERPDGSNFTLKIRSTKLEDSAMYFCASSVPRASGGRELFFGEGSRLTVL.